One and the same sample provided the 10 T cell receptor beta chains below, sequenced in a study of T cells in Graves' hyperthyroidism and ophthalmopathy. Amplified regions were TCR beta CDR3 sequences from RNA transcripts. An initial round of RT-PCR targeting the TCR CDR3 relied on the HTBI primer set. TCRdb reprocessed the multiplex PCR reads via MiXCR and lists one record per CDR3 protein. The sample records approximately 420,000 distinct CDR3 sequences, about an eighth being singletons. Sample: blood. Receptors were obtained from a woman aged 18 to 35 with Graves' hyperthyroidism.

There are many counts of this clonotype. The V and J genes are TRBV3-1 and TRBJ1-1, with D possibly matching TRBD1 (5 bases). Germline CDR1 LGHDT, CDR2 YNNKEL (reference sequence). V lost 3 bases and J 1 base, leaving 9 bases between the germline ends. The CDR3 spans 14 residues. The CDR3 region is CASSQVDRNTEAFF. The CDR3 DNA reads as TGTGCCAGCAGCCAGGTCGACAGGAACACTGAAGCTTTCTTT.

The table lists this clonotype with many counts. This chain joins TRBV6-1 and TRBJ1-5; D remains ambiguous. CDR3 size: 14 residues. The V end was cut by 2 bases, the J end by 3 bases, with 8 bases between. Germline lookup yields CDR1 MNHNS and CDR2 SASEGT. CDR3 nucleotides: TGTGCCAGCAGTGAAATAGGGTTCAATCAGCCCCAGCATTTT. As protein: CASSEIGFNQPQHF.

The V call is TRBV24-1, the J call TRBJ1-5; D is ambiguous. V lost 2 bases and J lost 10, with 8 bases in between. Germline V CDR1 and CDR2: KGHDR, SFDVKD. The CDR3 sequence is 12 residues long. The CDR3 DNA follows: TGTGCCACCAGTGATTCTACATATCCCCAGCATTTT. Translating gives CATSDSTYPQHF.

Ten or more counts support this clonotype. The V and J genes are TRBV20-1 and TRBJ1-1; D unresolved. The CDR3 totals 11 residues. Germline CDR1 is DFQATT and CDR2 is SNEGSKA (reference sequence). Deletions cut 6 bases from V and 10 bases from J, with 15 bases between. CDR3 amino acids: CSAQDGIRAFF. In DNA, the CDR3 is TGCAGTGCCCAGGACGGCATCCGAGCTTTCTTT.

This clonotype has more than one count but fewer than ten. The chain employs TRBV5-6 and TRBJ2-7; D ambiguous. CDR3 length: 13 residues. Germline CDR1 is SGHDT and CDR2 is YYEEEE. The V end was cut by 0 bases, the J end by 7 bases, with 11 bases between. In nucleotides, the CDR3 is TGTGCCAGCAGCTTGGTCCGGGTCCGGGAGCAGTACTTC. Protein: CASSLVRVREQYF.

This clonotype showed up many times. The chain uses TRBV28 and TRBJ2-3; 7 bases map to TRBD1. CDR1 is MDHEN, CDR2 SYDVKM, per germline. This CDR3 region has 16 residues. Trimming took 7 bases from V and 1 from J; bases not matched to a gene: 11. CDR3 DNA sequence: TGTGCCAGCACGACACAGGGGCCGACTCGCACAGATACGCAGTATTTT. The encoded protein is CASTTQGPTRTDTQYF.

This clonotype was observed many times. This chain links TRBV11-2 with TRBJ2-3, with 9 bases aligning to TRBD2. Germline CDR1 reads SGHAT; CDR2 reads FQNNGV. The V segment lost 5 bases and the J segment 5 bases; nucleotides outside the gene matches: 11. CDR3 length: 16 residues. The CDR3 nucleotides read TGTGCCAGCAGCCCCTCCAGAGCGGGAGGCGGAGATACGCAGTATTTT. Its protein is CASSPSRAGGGDTQYF.

In its sample, this clonotype was seen many times. The gene calls are TRBV5-1 and TRBJ1-1; unclear D gene. Germline CDR1 SGHRS, CDR2 YFSETQ. Trimming pared 0 bases from V and 1 base from J, leaving 10 bases between. This CDR3 is 15 amino acids long. CDR3 DNA: TGCGCCAGCAGCTTGGTAGGGAGCCAGAACACTGAAGCTTTCTTT. This encodes CASSLVGSQNTEAFF.

This clonotype was counted ten times or more. The chain joins TRBV14 to TRBJ2-7; possibly TRBD2 for D (6 bases). CDR3 length: 14 amino acids. From germline, CDR1 is SGHDN and CDR2 FVKESK. The V gene lost 4 bases and the J gene lost 2 bases, with 12 bases spanning the gap. DNA of the CDR3: TGTGCCAGCAGCCTCGGAGGGTACCCCTACGAGCAGTACTTC. Translating it yields CASSLGGYPYEQYF.

The V and J genes are TRBV20-1 and TRBJ2-3; 10 nucleotides agree with TRBD2. CDR3 length equals 17 residues. V lost 6 bases and J lost 1; bases outside the gene matches: 13. Germline V lookup: CDR1 DFQATT, CDR2 SNEGSKA (reference sequence). The CDR3 nucleotides read TGCAGTGCCGTTACTAGCGGGGCGGCCGCCCGCACAGATACGCAGTATTTT. It codes for CSAVTSGAAARTDTQYF.